This is a list of T cell receptor beta chains from one sample in a study of regulatory T cells in long-lasting Graves disease. TCRdb passed the multiplex PCR reads through MiXCR, listing each CDR3 protein once. The sample records hundreds of thousands of distinct CDR3 sequences, 21% being singletons. The sequencing used peripheral blood mononuclear cells (PBMCs), collected when the disease was refractory, from a patient treated with antithyroid drugs. These TCRs come from a female donor with Graves disease. Each CDR3 is given with its conserved first and last residue. D genes are given only for firm matches. Rows give clone size only sometimes, using once, few, many, or a class for an expanded clone.

v_call	d_call	clone_size	j_call	cdr3_nt	cdr3_aa
TRBV6-1	TRBD1	.	TRBJ2-7	TGTGCCAGCAGTGATTTGGGGACAGGCAACGAGCAGTACTTC	CASSDLGTGNEQYF
TRBV20-1	.	.	TRBJ2-1	TGCAGTGCTAGAGATATCCCACTTCGAGATGAGCAGTTCTTC	CSARDIPLRDEQFF
TRBV19	.	.	TRBJ2-2	TGTGCCAGTAGTAAAATCGGGCCCGGGGGCACCGGGGAGCTGTTTTTT	CASSKIGPGGTGELFF
TRBV5-6	.	many	TRBJ2-7	TGTGCCAGCAGCTTGGAGGGCGGGCCTAACTACGAGCAGTACTTC	CASSLEGGPNYEQYF
TRBV28	.	few	TRBJ2-7	TGTGCCAGCAGTAAGGCCCGATACCCCTCCTACGAGCAGTACTTC	CASSKARYPSYEQYF
TRBV28	.	.	TRBJ2-1	TGTGCCAGCAGTTTATACAGCCGCGCGTCCTACAATGAGCAGTTCTTC	CASSLYSRASYNEQFF
TRBV4-1	TRBD2	.	TRBJ2-2	TGCGCCAGCAGCCTCGGAGGGACTAGCGGGAGGAACACCGGGGAGCTGTTTTTT	CASSLGGTSGRNTGELFF
TRBV10-3	.	.	TRBJ2-7	TGTGCCGTGCAGGATTCCCTCTACGAGCAGTACTTC	CAVQDSLYEQYF
TRBV28	.	many	TRBJ2-2	TGTGCCAGCAGAGGTCCGGATACTATAGGGGACACCGGGGAGCTGTTTTTT	CASRGPDTIGDTGELFF
TRBV29-1	TRBD1	many	TRBJ2-7	TGCAGCGTTCAACAGGGGGTGGACGAGCAGTACTTC	CSVQQGVDEQYF
TRBV28	TRBD1	many	TRBJ2-7	TGTGCCAGCAGCTCTAACCTGGACAGGGAGCGACAGTACTTC	CASSSNLDRERQYF
TRBV11-1	.	.	TRBJ2-3	TGTGCCAGCAGCCCCGGGATCGAAGATACGCAGTATTTT	CASSPGIEDTQYF
TRBV4-1	TRBD1	.	TRBJ1-1	TGCGCCAGCAGCCAAGTTGACGGGACAGGGAACACTGAAGCTTTCTTT	CASSQVDGTGNTEAFF
TRBV9	.	many	TRBJ2-2	TGTGCCAGCAGGAGGGGCACCGGGGAGCTGTTTTTT	CASRRGTGELFF
TRBV19	TRBD2	.	TRBJ2-7	TGTGCCAGTAGCACGACTAGCGGGAGGGCCCACGAGCAGTACTTC	CASSTTSGRAHEQYF
TRBV24-1	.	.	TRBJ1-1	TGTGCCACCAGTGAGACAGCGGGGGTGGCTTTCTTT	CATSETAGVAFF
TRBV20-1	TRBD2	.	TRBJ2-4	TGCAGTGCTGTCTTTTCCGGGAGGGGCGGGTTCTTC	CSAVFSGRGGFF
TRBV28	TRBD1	many	TRBJ1-4	TGTGCCAGCAGTCCTCGGACAGGGCACGTCGCAACTAATGAAAAACTGTTTTTT	CASSPRTGHVATNEKLFF
TRBV10-3	.	many	TRBJ1-6	TGTGCCATCAGTGAGGAGGGGATGGGTTCACCCCTCCACTTT	CAISEEGMGSPLHF
TRBV12-3/TRBV12-4	.	many	TRBJ1-4	TGTGCCAGCAGTTTGGGACACGCTCGTGAAAAACTGTTTTTT	CASSLGHAREKLFF
TRBV2	.	many	TRBJ2-7	TGTGCCAGCCTTAGCCCACCGGGACTGAATACCTTC	CASLSPPGLNTF